This T cell receptor (beta chain) was identified during a study of identifying expanded T cells in peripheral blood. This clone was recorded only once. Per germline, CDR1 MGHRA and CDR2 YSYEKL. CDR3 length equals 17 residues. V was clipped by 0 bases and J by 0 bases, with 12 bases between them. Produced via immunoSEQ multiplex PCR; TCRdb's table is partial and in-frame only. Seen here are some 90,000 clones, around 87% observed once, and the top ten hold roughly 5.3%. The chain employs TRBV4-1 and TRBJ2-1; D gene ambiguous. The sequenced sample was blood. This TCR was sampled from a person aged 18 to 75 in good health. The CDR3, as DNA: TGCGCCAGCAGCCAAGAAATGGGCTCAAGCTCCTACAATGAGCAGTTCTTC. Its protein product is CASSQEMGSSSYNEQFF.